This T cell receptor beta chain was sequenced in a study of T cell repertoires in cytomegalovirus infection. This clonotype has only a few counts. TCRdb re-derived calls from the reads in MiXCR, one entry per CDR3 protein. Counted here are a few hundred thousand distinct CDR3 sequences, roughly 20% occurring once; the ten biggest clones make up around a sixth. The sequenced material came from CD8+ T cells from PBMCs. This TCR came from a human donor in good health (CMV status not recorded). Some clones in this sample may be carry-over from other donors' samples.

As DNA, the CDR3 is TGTGCCAGCAGTGACCTGAACTATGGCTACACCTTC. Amino acid sequence: CASSDLNYGYTF. V usage is TRBV25-1 and J usage is TRBJ1-2; D call uncertain. The CDR3 totals 12 residues. CDR1 is MGHDK and CDR2 is SYGVNS in the germline V gene. V was shortened by 3 bases and J by 2 bases, with 4 bases between the two germline ends.